This TCR beta chain was observed in a study of blood T cell repertoires in COVID-19. Methods used by the authors: Amplification from reference gene primers served as the basis for estimated nucleated cell counts. Some clones are missing from TCRdb's copy, which holds only in-frame ones; the method was immunoSEQ multiplex PCR. D and trimming come from the DNA, and the V and J calls and clone size come from that table. The sample gives 200,000 to 300,000 clones, roughly 88% of which show up once; 6.3% is in the top ten. The Seattle site enrolled patients during active infection and followed them longitudinally. The CDR3 spans 13 residues. Germline CDR1 SQVTM, CDR2 ANQGSEA. After removal of 5 bases from V and 4 bases from J, the junction contained 7 bases not matched to a gene.

This sequence joins TRBV29-1 and TRBJ2-7; 8 bases align to TRBD1. The sample was peripheral blood. The receptor's source is a woman aged 25 to 39 with COVID-19, enrolled during active disease. The CDR3 coding sequence is TGCAGCGTTTTAGGACAGGGTTCTTACGAGCAGTACTTC. The encoded protein is CSVLGQGSYEQYF.